The 30 T cell receptor beta chains presented below share a single source sample, sequenced in a study of blood T cell repertoires in COVID-19 (TCRdb year 2020). The method was the immunoSEQ multiplex PCR assay. Not all clones reach the TCRdb copy of this immuneACCESS table, which keeps in-frame sequences only. Checked studies attribute under half of the gap to unresolved V genes and leave the rest unexplained. Present in this sample are under 150,000 clones, roughly 76% of which were seen just once. The ten biggest clones cover less than 15% of the sample. The sample taken for sequencing was peripheral blood. Source of these receptors: an elderly man with acute or convalescent COVID-19.

The V gene is TRBV6-5, the J gene TRBJ2-5, with 8 bases lining up with TRBD1. Unmatched junction bases numbered 8, after V lost 4 bases and J lost 4 bases. This CDR3 is built from 15 residues. Per the germline V gene, CDR1 is MNHEY and CDR2 is SVGAGI. The CDR3: CASSLRTGPPETQYF. The CDR3 region has the DNA TGTGCCAGCAGTTTACGGACAGGGCCCCCAGAGACCCAGTACTTC.

V gene TRBV19 combines with J gene TRBJ2-2, with 9 bases matching TRBD1. The trim removed 8 bases at V and 6 bases at J, leaving 7 bases unmatched. Germline-derived CDR1 and CDR2 are LNHDA and SQIVND (reference sequence). The CDR3 has 14 amino acids. The CDR3 nucleotides are TGTGCCAGTCGAAGACAGGGGGATTCCGGGGAGCTGTTTTTT. Translation: CASRRQGDSGELFF.

This rearrangement joins TRBV5-6 to TRBJ1-1; 10 positions agree with TRBD1. Germline CDR1 and CDR2: SGHDT and YYEEEE. This CDR3 is built from 16 residues. The V gene end was trimmed by 4 bases and the J gene end by 4 bases; junction bases not matched to a gene: 10. CDR3 DNA: TGTGCCAGCAGCCCCCGGGACAGGGGTTTAGGCACTGAAGCTTTCTTT. Translated, it gives CASSPRDRGLGTEAFF. The full variable domain, its missing parts supplied by reference TRBV5-6 and TRBJ1-1, is DAGVTQSPTHLIKTRGQQVTLRCSPKSGHDTVSWYQQALGQGPQFIFQYYEEEERQRGNFPDRFSGHQFPNYSSELNVNALLLGDSALYLCASSPRDRGLGTEAFFGQGTRLTVV.

The V gene is TRBV6-5, the J gene TRBJ2-2; TRBD1 aligns across 8 bases. The CDR3 loop spans 16 amino acids. V gave up 0 bases and J gave up 3 bases; unmatched junction bases: 3. Germline V gene lookup returns CDR1 MNHEY and CDR2 SVGAGI. CDR3 in amino acids: CASSYSPTGDTGELFF. CDR3 nucleotides: TGTGCCAGCAGTTACTCCCCGACAGGGGACACCGGGGAGCTGTTTTTT.

The V gene is TRBV2, the J gene TRBJ2-1, with 10 nucleotides matching TRBD1. Germline trimming cut 9 bases from V and 9 bases from J; bases unmatched to any gene: 8. The CDR3 covers 13 residues. In germline, CDR1 is SNHLY, CDR2 FYNNEI. The CDR3 DNA is TGTGCCAGTGACGGGACAGGGGATTCTGAGCAGTTCTTC. Protein: CASDGTGDSEQFF.

The chain combines TRBV5-1 with TRBJ2-3; 7 bases line up with TRBD1. CDR1 is SGHRS, CDR2 YFSETQ, per germline. The CDR3 loop spans 15 amino acids. Trimming took 5 bases from V and 5 from J; bases not matched to a gene: 11. The CDR3 nucleotides are TGCGCCAGCAGTCAATCTTTACAGGGGCTAGATACGCAGTATTTT. Its translation is CASSQSLQGLDTQYF.

The sample holds many counts of this clone. This chain uses TRBV2 with TRBJ2-7; possible D gene TRBD2, 6 bases. Trimming shortened V by 8 bases and J by 1 base, and 15 bases separated the two germline ends. Germline V gene sequence: CDR1 SNHLY, CDR2 FYNNEI. The CDR3 spans 14 residues. The CDR3 DNA reads TGTGCCAGCGGGGCGGGGTCCCTGTCCTACGAGCAGTACTTC. Amino acid sequence: CASGAGSLSYEQYF.

The chain links TRBV7-3 to TRBJ2-5, with D hard to call. The V end was cut by 1 base, the J end by 5 bases, with 8 bases between. Germline values: CDR1 SGHTA, CDR2 FQGTGA. CDR3 length: 13 residues. The CDR3 protein is CASSLSFGETQYF. CDR3 nucleotide sequence: TGTGCCAGCAGCTTAAGTTTCGGGGAGACCCAGTACTTC.

This clone turned up a few times. The rearrangement links TRBV5-1 to TRBJ2-5; D remains ambiguous. The CDR3 extends over 13 amino acids. V lost 0 bases to trimming and J lost 1 base, with 4 bases between them. The germline CDR1 and CDR2 sequences are SGHRS and YFSETQ. CDR3 sequence: CASSLVSQETQYF. The DNA of the CDR3 is TGCGCCAGCAGCTTGGTGAGCCAAGAGACCCAGTACTTC.

The chain has TRBV18 and TRBJ1-1; the D gene is possibly TRBD1 (5 bases). The CDR3 contains 13 residues. Germline CDR1 KGHSH, CDR2 LQKENI. V lost 5 bases to trimming and J lost 2 bases, with 9 bases between them. This CDR3 reads CASSTGQNTEAFF. The CDR3 bases are TGTGCCAGCTCAACCGGACAAAACACTGAAGCTTTCTTT.

The chain recombines TRBV28 with TRBJ2-1, with D uncertain. V lost 4 bases to trimming and J lost 10 bases, with 11 bases between them. CDR1 is MDHEN and CDR2 is SYDVKM in the germline V gene. This CDR3 has 12 residues. Written as DNA, the CDR3 is TGTGCCAGCAGTTCACCGGGTGGCGAGCAGTTCTTC. Translating it yields CASSSPGGEQFF.

The chain has TRBV28 and TRBJ1-2; TRBD1 matches at 9 bases. The CDR3 is 15 residues long. V shed 6 bases, J shed 5 bases, and the junction held 10 bases outside the gene matches. Germline CDR1 reads MDHEN; CDR2 reads SYDVKM. The chain's CDR3 is CASRLGQGLTYGYTF. CDR3 bases: TGTGCCAGCAGACTCGGACAGGGGTTAACATATGGCTACACCTTC.

This clone has more than one count but fewer than ten. The chain carries TRBV19 and TRBJ1-2, with 9 bases fitting TRBD1. V gave up 0 bases and J gave up 4 bases; unmatched junction bases: 3. Germline CDR1 and CDR2: LNHDA and SQIVND (reference sequence). The CDR3 has 15 residues. In DNA form, the CDR3 reads TGTGCCAGTAGTATAGATGGGACAGGGAGCTATGGCTACACCTTC. Amino acids: CASSIDGTGSYGYTF.

This rearrangement joins TRBV5-1 to TRBJ1-1; maybe TRBD1 (6 bases). The CDR3 has 15 amino acids. Germline CDR1 and CDR2: SGHRS and YFSETQ. Trimming removed 2 bases at V and 1 base at J, with 12 bases between. This CDR3 reads CASSLLGDTNTEAFF. CDR3 nucleotide sequence: TGCGCCAGCAGCTTACTGGGGGACACGAACACTGAAGCTTTCTTT.

V is TRBV5-1 and J is TRBJ1-2; no definite D call. V shed 0 bases and J shed 2 bases, with 8 bases lying between them. The germline gives CDR1 SGHRS, CDR2 YFSETQ. The CDR3 loop spans 14 amino acids. CDR3 DNA: TGCGCCAGCAGCTTGGTAGATCCCAACTATGGCTACACCTTC. Its translation is CASSLVDPNYGYTF.

The CDR3, as DNA: TGTGCCAGCAGGGAGACGACGGGTTATGAAAAACTGTTTTTT. Translated: CASRETTGYEKLFF. V gene TRBV2 combines with J gene TRBJ1-4; D ambiguous. Germline CDR1 reads SNHLY; CDR2 reads FYNNEI. The CDR3 is 14 amino acids. The ends were cut back, 6 bases at V and 6 bases at J, with 14 bases in the middle.

J is TRBJ1-3 and V is TRBV30; a possible D gene is TRBD1 (6 bases). Per germline, CDR1 GTSNPN and CDR2 SVGIG (reference sequence). Trimming cost V 4 bases and J 3 bases, with 16 bases left between them. The CDR3 has 15 residues. For the CDR3, the DNA is TGTGCCTGGAACCAGCAGGGGATATTTGGAAACACCATATATTTT. It encodes CAWNQQGIFGNTIYF.

The chain links TRBV5-1 to TRBJ2-7; 10 positions agree with TRBD1. Per the germline V gene, CDR1 is SGHRS and CDR2 is YFSETQ. V dropped 2 bases and J dropped 5; count of bases not matched to a gene: 7. The CDR3 is made up of 15 amino acids. As DNA, the CDR3 is TGCGCCAGCAGCTTAGCCGACAGGGGGCTGGACGAGCAGTACTTC. It encodes CASSLADRGLDEQYF.

CDR3 in amino acids: CASSMNGQGQYNEQFF. The CDR3 DNA reads TGTGCCAGTAGTATGAACGGACAGGGGCAATACAATGAGCAGTTCTTC. This chain uses TRBV19 with TRBJ2-1; 9 bases align to TRBD1. Germline V lookup: CDR1 LNHDA, CDR2 SQIVND (reference sequence). The CDR3 is 16 residues long. V shed 3 bases and J 4 bases; nucleotides not matched to a gene: 7.

The chain employs TRBV7-6 and TRBJ2-7; TRBD2 is a possible D gene (5 bases). The CDR3 loop spans 16 amino acids. Germline loops: CDR1 SGHVS, CDR2 FNYEAQ. V lost 1 base to trimming and J lost 0 bases, with 13 bases between them. The CDR3 protein is CASSLVAGFSSYEQYF. The CDR3 nucleotides read TGTGCCAGCAGCTTAGTCGCGGGCTTCAGCTCCTACGAGCAGTACTTC.

The chain employs TRBV15 and TRBJ1-6, with D perhaps matching TRBD1 (5 bases). Trimming removed 0 bases at V and 5 bases at J, with 8 bases between. Looked up from germline, CDR1 is LNHNV and CDR2 is YYDKDF (reference sequence). The CDR3 has 15 residues. The CDR3 DNA reads TGTGCCACCAGCAGAGATGGAGGGGATAATTCACCCCTCCACTTT. The encoded protein is CATSRDGGDNSPLHF.

The V gene is TRBV4-3, the J gene TRBJ1-1; D might be TRBD1 (5 bases). The V end was cut by 4 bases, the J end by 0 bases, with 9 bases between. Germline assignment: CDR1 LGHNA and CDR2 YSLEER. The CDR3 runs to 14 residues. The CDR3 protein is CASSRGHMNTEAFF. The CDR3 bases are TGCGCCAGCAGCCGAGGACATATGAACACTGAAGCTTTCTTT.

The chain links TRBV7-9 to TRBJ2-2; D is unresolved. V shed 2 bases and J shed 4 bases, with 11 bases lying between them. The CDR3 length is 15 residues. CDR1 and CDR2 (germline): SEHNR, FQNEAQ (reference sequence). The chain's CDR3 is CASSLFGETTGELFF. The CDR3 DNA sequence: TGTGCCAGCAGCTTATTCGGAGAGACCACCGGGGAGCTGTTTTTT. The full variable domain, completed using reference TRBV7-9 and TRBJ2-2, is DTGVSQNPRHKITKRGQNVTFRCDPISEHNRLYWYRQTLGQGPEFLTYFQNEAQLEKSRLLSDRFSAERPKGSFSTLEIQRTEQGDSAMYLCASSLFGETTGELFFGEGSRLTVL.

The chain links TRBV13 to TRBJ1-1; D may be TRBD1 (6 bases). Germline CDR1 is PRHDT and CDR2 is FYEKMQ (reference sequence). V was clipped by 5 bases and J by 4 bases, with 11 bases between them. The CDR3 spans 13 residues. The CDR3 region has the DNA TGTGCCAGCAGCCCCAGGGGTTTCACTGAAGCTTTCTTT. This translates into CASSPRGFTEAFF.

This clone came up once. The chain links TRBV18 to TRBJ2-3, with 8 positions matching TRBD2. The CDR3 runs to 16 residues. CDR1 is KGHSH, CDR2 LQKENI, per germline. The trim removed 2 bases at V and 0 bases at J, leaving 4 bases unmatched. CDR3 sequence (DNA): TGTGCCAGCTCACCATTATCTAGCGGGAGCACAGATACGCAGTATTTT. As protein: CASSPLSSGSTDTQYF. Based on the CDR3 plus reference TRBV18 and TRBJ2-3, the full variable domain is NAGVMQNPRHLVRRRGQEARLRCSPMKGHSHVYWYRQLPEEGLKFMVYLQKENIIDESGMPKERFSAEFPKEGPSILRIQQVVRGDSAAYFCASSPLSSGSTDTQYFGPGTRLTVL.

V and J are TRBV10-1 and TRBJ2-3; 15 bases align to TRBD2. This CDR3 is 13 amino acids long. J lost 6 bases, V lost 11 bases, and 3 bases had no gene match. CDR1 WNHNN and CDR2 SYGVQD come from the germline V gene (reference sequence). The CDR3 is CAGLAGGPDTQYF. CDR3 DNA sequence: TGCGCCGGACTAGCGGGGGGGCCGGATACGCAGTATTTT.

This chain connects TRBV4-3 to TRBJ2-7, with D hard to call. Trimming stripped 2 bases from V and 4 bases from J, with 9 bases between. The germline V gene has CDR1 LGHNA and CDR2 YSLEER. The CDR3 contains 13 residues. The CDR3 nucleotides are TGCGCCAGCAGCCAACGTCGGAGTTACGAGCAGTACTTC. Residues: CASSQRRSYEQYF.

V gene TRBV7-9 combines with J gene TRBJ2-2; TRBD1 is a possible D gene (6 bases). V lost 8 bases and J 6 bases, leaving 19 bases between the germline ends. Germline V gives CDR1 SEHNR, CDR2 FQNEAQ (reference sequence). The CDR3 loop spans 15 amino acids. CDR3 sequence (DNA): TGTGCCAGCGACCGTAGGGGGACCCCCGCCGGGGAGCTGTTTTTT. As protein: CASDRRGTPAGELFF. Based on the CDR3 plus reference TRBV7-9 and TRBJ2-2, the full variable domain is DTGVSQNPRHKITKRGQNVTFRCDPISEHNRLYWYRQTLGQGPEFLTYFQNEAQLEKSRLLSDRFSAERPKGSFSTLEIQRTEQGDSAMYLCASDRRGTPAGELFFGEGSRLTVL.

This clone came up once. This chain uses TRBV5-1 with TRBJ1-6; D possibly corresponds to TRBD1 (6 bases). From germline, CDR1 is SGHRS and CDR2 YFSETQ. Trimming removed 0 bases from V and 5 bases from J, with 9 bases in between. The CDR3 loop spans 15 amino acids. CDR3 region: CASSLEGQNNSPLHF. The CDR3 DNA follows: TGCGCCAGCAGCTTGGAGGGACAAAATAATTCACCCCTCCACTTT.

The chain uses TRBV5-1 and TRBJ2-2; 8 bases align to TRBD2. The germline V gene encodes CDR1 SGHRS and CDR2 YFSETQ. The V and J ends lost 2 bases and 5 bases, in that order; junction bases with no gene match: 5. This CDR3 contains 15 residues. The CDR3 protein is CASSFGTSITGELFF. The CDR3 bases are TGCGCCAGCAGCTTCGGGACTAGTATAACCGGGGAGCTGTTTTTT.